This entry is about one TCR beta chain. Its specificity is not known. The PCR was carried out with 60 Vbeta primers and 13 Jbeta primers. Measured with immunoSEQ multiplex PCR; TCRdb has only the in-frame clones, and not every one. The data show about 110,000 clones, with 65% to 75% seen just once and roughly 3% held by the top ten. The CDR3 totals 17 residues. Germline V lookup: CDR1 SGDLS, CDR2 YYNGEE. The V and J ends lost 4 bases and 2 bases, in that order; junction bases with no gene match: 11. These data originate in a study of cytomegalovirus exposure and HLA in healthy donors. Study outcomes and limitations: Reportedly, TCR beta sequences accurately predicted HLA-A and HLA-B alleles in most subjects.

The sequence was collected from a female donor in good health and CMV-seronegative. Sequenced sample: PBMCs. The chain recombines TRBV9 with TRBJ2-2; 7 bases match TRBD2. The CDR3 sequence is CASSYHPGLLNTGELFF. The DNA for the CDR3 is TGTGCCAGCAGCTATCATCCGGGACTACTAAACACCGGGGAGCTGTTTTTT. Based on the CDR3 plus reference TRBV9 and TRBJ2-2, the full variable domain is DSGVTQTPKHLITATGQRVTLRCSPRSGDLSVYWYQQSLDQGLQFLIQYYNGEERAKGNILERFSAQQFPDLHSELNLSSLELGDSALYFCASSYHPGLLNTGELFFGEGSRLTVL.